This TCR beta chain was documented in a study of identical twins. As concerns this clonotype: Its antigen is not known.

CDR3 length: 15 amino acids. CDR1 LNHNV and CDR2 YYDKDF come from the germline V gene (reference sequence). V lost 5 bases to trimming and J lost 1 base; unmatched junction nucleotides: 6. Study results and limitations: Invariant cells of the MAIT and iNKT types might have partly distorted the zero-insertion analyses.

A universal primer site came from template switching; cDNA carried unique molecular identifiers. From the 5' RACE reads, TCRdb called clonotypes with MiXCR, one entry per CDR3 protein. The sample contains around 680,000 distinct CDR3 sequences, approximately 9% of which appear only once. This sample was shared with a second study, whose subject was yellow fever vaccine responses in identical twins.

Source material: PBMCs. The receptor was isolated from a young woman in good health. The chain is built from TRBV15 and TRBJ2-5; 8 bases map to TRBD2. CDR3 DNA sequence: TGTGCCACCAGCCTCGCTAGCGGGCTCCAAGAGACCCAGTACTTC. Its protein is CATSLASGLQETQYF.